This T cell receptor beta chain was documented in a study of T cell changes during pregnancy in multiple sclerosis. This CDR3 has 14 amino acids. Germline lookup yields CDR1 MRHNA and CDR2 SNTAGT. J gave up 9 bases and V 4 bases, and 9 bases lay outside the gene matches. Sequenced by immunoSEQ multiplex PCR; TCRdb stores in-frame clones only, minus some. Of 45,000 or so clones listed, approximately 90% are singletons. The clonotype was recovered from a female donor in good health, enrolled as a control in a pregnancy study. The material was CD8+ T cells from peripheral blood mononuclear cells, obtained after pregnancy. This rearrangement joins TRBV6-4 to TRBJ2-1, with 7 bases identical to TRBD2. The CDR3 reads CASSGAAGHGEQFF. CDR3 nucleotides: TGTGCCAGCAGTGGGGCAGCGGGGCATGGTGAGCAGTTCTTC.